This T cell receptor (beta chain) was found in a study of T cell responses to AZD1222 COVID-19 vaccine. Produced via immunoSEQ multiplex PCR; TCRdb's table is partial and in-frame only. The profile shows about 140,000 clones, 80% to 90% of them singletons. Whole-study results and caveats: Samples come after the peak T cell response, not at day 14.

The CDR3 spans 13 residues. Trimming took 6 bases from V and 6 from J; bases not matched to a gene: 5. Of note for this clone: Its target is not known.

This clonotype originated in an adult in good health. Sequenced material: peripheral blood, taken on day 0 of AZD1222 vaccination. The chain uses TRBV12-3 or TRBV12-4 and TRBJ2-1, with 7 bases fitting TRBD1. The CDR3 nucleotides read TGTGCCAGCAGACACAGGGGCAGCAATGAGCAGTTCTTC. Translating gives CASRHRGSNEQFF.